The source of this T cell receptor beta chain is a study of T-cell reconstitution after alpha-beta-depleted transplantation in children. General observations from the study: Newly made T cells mostly supplied T-cell counts and diversity one year after transplant. There were reportedly several hundred expanded graft clones from which alpha-beta T cells came about two months after transplant. Some patients' high day-60 TCRbeta diversity was traced to surviving recipient T cells and thymic progenitors.

This clonotype has only a few counts. Its antigen is unknown. Unique molecular identifiers featured in how the TCRbeta library was prepared. One entry per CDR3 protein results from TCRdb running MiXCR on the PCR reads. The table has about 640,000 distinct CDR3 sequences, around 13% seen once. Germline CDR1 reads SGHVS; CDR2 reads FQNEAQ. CDR3 length: 17 amino acids. The V and J ends lost 5 bases and 4 bases, in that order; junction bases with no gene match: 11. The sequence was collected from a male patient aged 10 to 17 who had a stem cell transplant for acute myeloid leukemia, so the T cells may come from the graft donor. Sample: PBMCs, mostly from graft donor cells, taken 360 days after TCRalphabeta/CD19-depleted stem cell transplant. The chain has TRBV7-8 and TRBJ2-1; 10 bases are a match to TRBD2. CDR3 in amino acids: CASSPPSGTSVYNEQFF. As DNA, the CDR3 is TGTGCCAGCAGCCCCCCGTCCGGGACTAGCGTTTACAATGAGCAGTTCTTC.